This T cell receptor beta chain comes out of a study of identical twins. The V gene's germline CDR1 is DFQATT and CDR2 SNEGSKA (reference sequence). Trimming took 7 bases from V and 2 from J; bases not matched to a gene: 10. The CDR3 runs 15 residues. The study, taken as a whole, reports: Excess sharing by twins proved weaker in beta out-of-frame sequences.

This clonotype was counted only a few times. Its antigen is not known. TCRdb re-called the 5' RACE reads through MiXCR, storing one row per CDR3 protein. The sample shows about 1.7 million distinct CDR3 sequences, under 35% of them seen only once. The receptor's source is a newborn girl in good health. V is TRBV20-1 and J is TRBJ2-3; 9 nucleotides match TRBD2. Input material: cord blood. The CDR3 DNA follows: TGCAGTGTCCCGCGTAGCGGGAGTACCACAGATACGCAGTATTTT. Translation gives CSVPRSGSTTDTQYF.